The clone carrying this T cell receptor (beta chain) has a single count. This sample stems from a study of blood T cell repertoires in COVID-19. Study as a whole: Acute-phase and convalescent COVID-19 samples originated in the United States, Italy and Spain. T cells, B-cell-depleted T cells, or PBMCs provided the cDNA or gDNA that served as material.

The authors' processing: Cell counts per sample came from amplifying reference gene primers. Only in-frame clones appear in the TCRdb table, and some are missing; sequencing was by immunoSEQ multiplex PCR. V and J calls and clone size are given by that table; D and trimming were obtained from the DNA. The sample carries about 91,000 clones, roughly 88% recorded once. Material for sequencing was peripheral blood. This receptor was obtained from a woman in her 70s with acute or convalescent COVID-19.

The CDR3 nucleotides are TGTGCCACCAGCAGAGTGGGGTCAGGGGGAGCGGGTGGCTACACCTTC. Translated, it gives CATSRVGSGGAGGYTF. V gene TRBV15 combines with J gene TRBJ1-2; 7 bases map to TRBD1. V lost 1 base and J lost 7; bases outside the gene matches: 12. Germline CDR1 is LNHNV and CDR2 is YYDKDF (reference sequence). The CDR3 has 16 amino acids.